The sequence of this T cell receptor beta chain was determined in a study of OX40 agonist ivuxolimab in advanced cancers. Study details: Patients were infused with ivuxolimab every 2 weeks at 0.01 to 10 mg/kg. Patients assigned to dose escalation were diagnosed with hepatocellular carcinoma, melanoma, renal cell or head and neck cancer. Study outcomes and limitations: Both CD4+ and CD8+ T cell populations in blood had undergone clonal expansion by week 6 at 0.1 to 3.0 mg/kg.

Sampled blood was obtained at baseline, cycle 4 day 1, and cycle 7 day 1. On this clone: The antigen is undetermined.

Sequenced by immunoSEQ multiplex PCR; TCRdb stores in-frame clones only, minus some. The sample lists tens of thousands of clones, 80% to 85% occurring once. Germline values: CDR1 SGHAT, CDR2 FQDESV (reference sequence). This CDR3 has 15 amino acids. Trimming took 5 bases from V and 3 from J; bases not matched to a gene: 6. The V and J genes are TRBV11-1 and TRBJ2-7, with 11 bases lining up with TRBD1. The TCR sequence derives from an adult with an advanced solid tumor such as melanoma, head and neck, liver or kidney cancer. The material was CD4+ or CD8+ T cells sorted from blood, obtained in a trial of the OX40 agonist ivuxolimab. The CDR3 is CASSRGTGGLYEQYF. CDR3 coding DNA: TGTGCCAGCAGCCGAGGGACAGGGGGGCTCTACGAGCAGTACTTC.